This TCR beta chain was recovered during a study of T cells in Graves' hyperthyroidism and ophthalmopathy. Study outcomes and limitations: Classification by a 13 V-J model distinguished ophthalmopathy from stable hyperthyroidism.

Amplification of TCR beta CDR3 regions was performed using RNA transcripts as template. An initial round of RT-PCR targeting the TCR CDR3 relied on the HTBI primer set. TCRdb re-analysed the multiplex PCR reads in MiXCR, keeping a single row per CDR3 protein. Among 600,000 to 800,000 distinct CDR3 sequences listed, 30% to 40% were seen once. This CDR3 has 15 amino acids. V was clipped by 3 bases and J by 4 bases, with 10 bases between them. This clonotype turned up a few times. Its antigen is unknown. This receptor was identified in a woman aged 40 to 50 with Graves' hyperthyroidism. The sample was blood. The chain links TRBV12-3 or TRBV12-4 to TRBJ2-6; D assignment may be TRBD1 or TRBD2 (5 bases each). CDR3 protein: CASSFEGRGANVLTF. The CDR3 DNA follows: TGTGCCAGCAGTTTTGAGGGGCGAGGGGCCAACGTCCTGACTTTC.